These 26 T cell receptor beta chains share one sample of origin, sequenced in a study of blood T cell repertoires in COVID-19. The data were produced by immunoSEQ multiplex PCR, yet TCRdb's version contains in-frame clones alone and is incomplete. The sample includes roughly 80,000 clones, approximately 80% of them seen just once. Input material: peripheral blood. All receptors derive from a woman between 55 and 75 years old with acute or convalescent COVID-19.

CDR3 in amino acids: CASSIDLSGQAYEQYF. CDR3 in DNA: TGTGCCAGTAGTATAGACTTGAGCGGACAGGCCTACGAGCAGTACTTC. V gene TRBV19 combines with J gene TRBJ2-7, with 7 bases aligning to TRBD1. Per the germline V gene, CDR1 is LNHDA and CDR2 is SQIVND (reference sequence). V shed 0 bases and J 2 bases; nucleotides not matched to a gene: 7. This CDR3 has 16 residues.

In its sample, this clone was seen once. The chain has TRBV15 and TRBJ2-1; TRBD1 agrees at 10 bases. This CDR3 is built from 15 residues. Germline CDR1 LNHNV, CDR2 YYDKDF (reference sequence). V was pared by 5 bases and J by 10 bases, with 11 bases of the junction left unmatched. The DNA of the CDR3 is TGTGCCACCAGCCTACGACAGGGGGCTTTGTTGGAGCAGTTCTTC. Translation gives CATSLRQGALLEQFF.

J is TRBJ1-2 and V is TRBV7-9; the match to TRBD1 covers 12 bases. The trim removed 7 bases at V and 1 base at J, leaving 10 bases unmatched. In germline, CDR1 is SEHNR, CDR2 FQNEAQ (reference sequence). This CDR3 is 17 amino acids long. The DNA for the CDR3 is TGTGCCAGCAACGTGGGGGACAGGGGGCGGAGTAACTATGGCTACACCTTC. Protein sequence: CASNVGDRGRSNYGYTF.

A single count supports this clone. The chain carries TRBV6-5 and TRBJ2-7, with 9 bases identical to TRBD1. Per the germline V gene, CDR1 is MNHEY and CDR2 is SVGAGI. CDR3 size: 15 residues. The ends lost 0 bases at V and 4 bases at J; junction bases unmatched: 4. The CDR3 is CASSYSYRGLYEQYV. The CDR3, as DNA: TGTGCCAGCAGTTACTCGTACAGGGGGCTGTACGAGCAGTACGTC.

This chain uses TRBV6-5 with TRBJ1-6; 7 bases match TRBD1. Germline V lookup: CDR1 MNHEY, CDR2 SVGAGI. J lost 8 bases, V lost 4 bases, and 5 bases had no gene match. This CDR3 is built from 14 residues. CDR3 sequence reads: CASSFRDSYSPLHF. For the CDR3, the DNA is TGTGCCAGCAGTTTCAGGGACAGCTATTCACCCCTCCACTTT.

This clone was picked up one time. This rearrangement joins TRBV7-2 to TRBJ1-1, with 10 positions matching TRBD1. V shed 3 bases, J shed 4 bases, and the junction held 11 bases outside the gene matches. The CDR3 length is 17 residues. In germline, CDR1 is SGHTA, CDR2 FQGNSA. Written as DNA, the CDR3 is TGTGCCAGCAGCTTCAACCGGGACAGGGGCGCTGGCACTGAAGCTTTCTTT. Translation: CASSFNRDRGAGTEAFF.

The chain recombines TRBV29-1 with TRBJ2-1; TRBD2 matches 7 bases. With 4 bases clipped from V and 0 bases from J, the junction kept 3 bases outside the gene matches. This CDR3 has 14 amino acids. Germline CDR1 reads SQVTM; CDR2 reads ANQGSEA. The CDR3 here is CSVVGGSSYNEQFF. The CDR3 nucleotides read TGCAGCGTTGTCGGGGGGAGCTCCTACAATGAGCAGTTCTTC.

V gene TRBV7-3 combines with J gene TRBJ2-2; 10 positions match TRBD2. After removal of 5 bases from V and 4 bases from J, the junction contained 13 bases not matched to a gene. CDR3 size: 18 residues. CDR1 is SGHTA and CDR2 is FQGTGA in the germline V gene. The CDR3: CASSPSGGAQDLTGELFF. The CDR3 DNA follows: TGTGCCAGCAGCCCGAGCGGGGGGGCTCAAGATCTCACCGGGGAGCTGTTTTTT.

J is TRBJ1-1 and V is TRBV18; D is unresolved. CDR3 length: 16 amino acids. CDR1 and CDR2 from the germline V gene are KGHSH and LQKENI. V dropped 0 bases and J dropped 0 bases, with 11 bases sitting between them. The DNA for the CDR3 is TGTGCCAGCTCACCACCGCTTGGAGCGTTGAACACTGAAGCTTTCTTT. Its protein is CASSPPLGALNTEAFF.

The chain links TRBV5-1 to TRBJ2-5; possible D gene TRBD1, 6 bases. The V and J ends lost 4 bases and 5 bases respectively, with 21 bases between them. Germline V lookup: CDR1 SGHRS, CDR2 YFSETQ. CDR3 length equals 16 residues. The CDR3 sequence is CASSVAQQGVWETQYF. The CDR3 DNA follows: TGCGCCAGCAGCGTCGCGCAACAGGGCGTGTGGGAGACCCAGTACTTC.

The V gene is TRBV7-9, the J gene TRBJ1-1; D is unclear. Trimming pared 1 base from V and 5 bases from J, leaving 8 bases between. Germline assignment: CDR1 SEHNR and CDR2 FQNEAQ (reference sequence). The CDR3 extends over 13 amino acids. The CDR3 loop reads CASSLVRETEAFF. CDR3 DNA sequence: TGTGCCAGCAGCTTAGTTCGTGAGACTGAAGCTTTCTTT.

Here the CDR3 reads CASRTGSYEQYF. CDR3 DNA sequence: TGTGCCAGCAGGACAGGGTCCTACGAGCAGTACTTC. The chain links TRBV28 to TRBJ2-7; 7 nucleotides align to TRBD1. In germline, CDR1 is MDHEN, CDR2 SYDVKM. Germline trimming cut 6 bases from V and 1 base from J; bases unmatched to any gene: 0. There are 12 residues in the CDR3. Supplemented by reference TRBV28 and TRBJ2-7, the full variable domain reads DVKVTQSSRYLVKRTGEKVFLECVQDMDHENMFWYRQDPGLGLRLIYFSYDVKMKEKGDIPEGYSVSREKKERFSLILESASTNQTSMYLCASRTGSYEQYFGPGTRLTVT.

The chain links TRBV12-3 or TRBV12-4 to TRBJ2-3; D unclear. This CDR3 region has 11 residues. Trimming removed 7 bases from V and 2 bases from J, with 4 bases in between. CDR3 amino acids: CASTITDTQYF. Here the CDR3 DNA reads TGTGCCAGCACCATCACAGATACGCAGTATTTT.

V usage is TRBV10-3 and J usage is TRBJ1-2, with unresolved D. Trimming took 0 bases from V and 5 from J, leaving 13 bases between them. CDR3 size: 15 residues. Germline values: CDR1 ENHRY, CDR2 SYGVKD. The CDR3 loop is CAISESMAGLYGYTF. The DNA of the CDR3 is TGTGCCATCAGTGAGTCGATGGCGGGATTGTATGGCTACACCTTC.

V gene TRBV11-2 combines with J gene TRBJ2-7; 8 bases fit TRBD1. Germline CDR1 and CDR2: SGHAT and FQNNGV. Trimming at V came to 0 bases and at J to 6 bases, leaving 7 bases not matched to a gene. The CDR3 is 15 amino acids. Written as DNA, the CDR3 is TGTGCCAGCAGCTTAGACCCAGGGGGCAGGCTCGAGCAGTACGTC. It specifies CASSLDPGGRLEQYV.

The chain couples TRBV3-1 (or the pseudogene TRBV3-2) to TRBJ1-4, with TRBD1 as a possible D gene (5 bases). Germline values: CDR1 LGHDT, CDR2 YNNKEL (reference sequence). V lost 3 bases, J lost 10 bases, and 15 bases lay in between. The CDR3 length is 14 residues. The CDR3 sequence: CASSQGTGSGKLFF. The CDR3 DNA follows: TGTGCCAGCAGCCAGGGAACAGGTTCGGGAAAACTGTTTTTT.

The rearrangement joins TRBV14 to TRBJ1-1; D is possibly TRBD1 (6 bases). Trimming stripped 8 bases from V and 3 bases from J, with 13 bases between. CDR3 length: 13 residues. Germline V lookup: CDR1 SGHDN, CDR2 FVKESK. CDR3 nucleotide sequence: TGTGCCAGCCAGGGGCCTCTGGACACTGAAGCTTTCTTT. Amino acids: CASQGPLDTEAFF.

In regard to this clone: Distinct nucleotide sequences in the sample also encode this CDR3. V is TRBV18 and J is TRBJ1-6; 9 nucleotides match TRBD1. The CDR3 is 14 amino acids. Germline V gives CDR1 KGHSH, CDR2 LQKENI. The V and J ends lost 2 bases and 8 bases, in that order; junction bases with no gene match: 1. DNA for the CDR3: TGTGCCAGCTCACCAAGACAGGGGGATTCACCCCTCCACTTT. Translation gives CASSPRQGDSPLHF.

CDR3 loop: CASSLDGQFNQPQHF. The CDR3 DNA reads TGTGCCAGCAGCTTAGACGGACAGTTCAATCAGCCCCAGCATTTT. This chain links TRBV11-2 with TRBJ1-5; possibly TRBD1 for D (6 bases). V was shortened by 0 bases and J by 3 bases, with 9 bases between the two germline ends. The CDR3 covers 15 residues. Germline values: CDR1 SGHAT, CDR2 FQNNGV.

This CDR3 reads CASSHLIQGLPGANVLTF. CDR3 coding DNA: TGTGCCAGCAGCCATTTAATCCAGGGCTTGCCTGGGGCCAACGTCCTGACTTTC. The gene calls are TRBV3-1 (or the pseudogene TRBV3-2) and TRBJ2-6; D is possibly TRBD1 (5 bases). The CDR3 extends over 18 amino acids. Between the trimmed V and J ends, which lost 3 bases and 2 bases, there was a span of 17 bases. Germline V lookup: CDR1 LGHDT, CDR2 YNNKEL (reference sequence).

The rearrangement links TRBV2 to TRBJ2-7; D is possibly TRBD1 (6 bases). This CDR3 has 13 amino acids. Germline CDR1 SNHLY, CDR2 FYNNEI. Trimming cost V 6 bases and J 1 base, with 10 bases left between them. The CDR3 sequence is CASRPDRSYEQYF. The CDR3, as DNA: TGTGCCAGCAGGCCTGACAGGTCCTACGAGCAGTACTTC.

The CDR3 DNA reads TGCGCCAGCAGCCAAGAGGGACAGGGACACACCATATATTTT. Amino acid sequence: CASSQEGQGHTIYF. The rearrangement links TRBV4-3 to TRBJ1-3; 9 bases fit TRBD1. The CDR3 totals 14 residues. The V gene end was trimmed by 0 bases and the J gene end by 8 bases; junction bases not matched to a gene: 2. Germline loops: CDR1 LGHNA, CDR2 YSLEER.

The rearrangement links TRBV28 to TRBJ1-6, with 9 bases aligning to TRBD1. With 6 bases clipped from V and 6 bases from J, the junction kept 6 bases outside the gene matches. The CDR3 runs 15 residues. Per the germline V gene, CDR1 is MDHEN and CDR2 is SYDVKM. The CDR3 nucleotides are TGTGCCAGCAGGATGACAGGGGGAAGTAATTCACCCCTCCACTTT. Translation: CASRMTGGSNSPLHF.

V and J are TRBV6-5 and TRBJ1-1; D gene unclear. Trimming took 0 bases from V and 5 from J, leaving 10 bases between them. The CDR3 extends over 14 amino acids. Germline V lookup: CDR1 MNHEY, CDR2 SVGAGI. The DNA of the CDR3 is TGTGCCAGCAGTTACTCGAGAGGAGGTACTGAAGCTTTCTTT. Amino acid sequence: CASSYSRGGTEAFF.

This clone was seen a few times. The chain uses TRBV6-2 or TRBV6-3 and TRBJ2-2; TRBD1 matches 8 bases. This CDR3 region has 16 residues. Germline V gives CDR1 MNHEY, CDR2 SVGEGT. Trimming took 2 bases from V and 2 from J; bases not matched to a gene: 4. The CDR3 protein is CASSYAAGGNTGELFF. In DNA form, the CDR3 reads TGTGCCAGCAGTTACGCGGCAGGGGGCAACACCGGGGAGCTGTTTTTT.

The V gene is TRBV18, the J gene TRBJ2-1; 8 positions agree with TRBD1. V shed 3 bases and J 3 bases; nucleotides not matched to a gene: 4. This CDR3 has 15 amino acids. Germline CDR1 reads KGHSH; CDR2 reads LQKENI. The CDR3 here is CASSPDRGYYNEQFF. DNA for the CDR3: TGTGCCAGCTCACCCGACAGGGGTTACTACAATGAGCAGTTCTTC.